This record covers a single TCR beta chain. Its antigen is unknown. The PCR ran on 60 Vbeta and 13 Jbeta primers. Method: immunoSEQ multiplex PCR; TCRdb's copy keeps in-frame clones and lacks some. Of some 90,000 clones in the sample, approximately 74% were seen once. The data stem from a study of cytomegalovirus exposure and HLA in healthy donors. The study, taken as a whole, reports: The later analysis indicated that the majority of CMV-associated TCR beta chains appeared HLA-restricted. The study recorded 150 to 200 TCR beta chains that were cytomegalovirus-associated.

V was clipped by 2 bases and J by 3 bases; unmatched bases: 5. The germline V gene has CDR1 GTSNPN and CDR2 SVGIG (reference sequence). The CDR3 covers 15 residues. This sequence was found in a female donor in good health and CMV-seropositive. The chain carries TRBV30 and TRBJ2-1, with 9 bases fitting TRBD2. The sequenced material came from PBMCs. CDR3 sequence (DNA): TGTGCCTGGAGTCCCCTAGCGGGGATCTACAATGAGCAGTTCTTC. This sequence encodes CAWSPLAGIYNEQFF.